These 32 T cell receptor beta chains were sequenced from one sample in a study of T cells in Graves' hyperthyroidism and ophthalmopathy. Amplification targeted TCR beta CDR3 regions from RNA transcripts. Primed by the HTBI set, a first-round RT-PCR was run on the TCR CDR3. TCRdb redid the calling of the multiplex PCR reads with MiXCR, one entry per CDR3 protein. There are 300,000 to 450,000 distinct CDR3 sequences in the sample; about 15% occur only once, and approximately 33% lies in the top ten. The sequencing input was blood. These receptors originate from a woman in her twenties or thirties with Graves' hyperthyroidism that later progressed to Graves' ophthalmopathy.

This rearrangement joins TRBV20-1 to TRBJ1-1, with TRBD1 matching 10 bases. The CDR3 runs to 14 residues. The trim removed 4 bases at V and 0 bases at J, leaving 2 bases unmatched. Per the germline V gene, CDR1 is DFQATT and CDR2 is SNEGSKA (reference sequence). The CDR3 region is CSAKTGGMNTEAFF. The CDR3 DNA follows: TGCAGTGCTAAGACAGGGGGCATGAACACTGAAGCTTTCTTT.

The chain links TRBV5-6 to TRBJ2-2; the match to TRBD2 covers 8 bases. The length of the CDR3 is 16 residues. The V segment lost 0 bases and the J segment 4 bases; nucleotides outside the gene matches: 5. The V gene's germline CDR1 is SGHDT and CDR2 YYEEEE. Written as DNA, the CDR3 is TGTGCCAGCAGCTTGGGACCCCTAGCGGGCACCGGGGAGCTGTTTTTT. Amino acids: CASSLGPLAGTGELFF.

This clonotype was recorded many times. V and J are TRBV28 and TRBJ2-1, with D maybe TRBD2 (5 bases). Germline CDR1 MDHEN, CDR2 SYDVKM. Trimming left V 7 bases short and J 8 bases short, with 21 bases between. The CDR3 loop spans 15 amino acids. CDR3 region: CASKLGEISGDEQFF. CDR3 sequence (DNA): TGTGCCAGCAAGCTAGGCGAAATATCCGGGGATGAGCAGTTCTTC.

This clonotype was recorded at least ten times. J is TRBJ2-5 and V is TRBV28; no reliable D call. The CDR3 contains 11 residues. V gave up 6 bases and J gave up 7 bases, with 9 bases separating them. Germline CDR1 is MDHEN and CDR2 is SYDVKM. CDR3 region: CASRSDGTQYF. In DNA form, the CDR3 reads TGTGCCAGCAGATCGGACGGGACCCAGTACTTC. The entire variable domain, with the rest obtained from reference TRBV28 and TRBJ2-5, is as follows: DVKVTQSSRYLVKRTGEKVFLECVQDMDHENMFWYRQDPGLGLRLIYFSYDVKMKEKGDIPEGYSVSREKKERFSLILESASTNQTSMYLCASRSDGTQYFGPGTRLLVL.

This clonotype was seen a few times. The chain recombines TRBV4-1 with TRBJ1-6; 8 bases align to TRBD1. Germline V gene data show CDR1 as MGHRA and CDR2 as YSYEKL. This CDR3 spans 15 amino acids. V lost 4 bases to trimming and J lost 8 bases; unmatched junction nucleotides: 7. CDR3 DNA: TGCGCCAGCAGCCTTCTACAGGGGGGCGATTCACCCCTCCACTTT. Translation gives CASSLLQGGDSPLHF.

This clonotype was detected many times. CDR3 region: CASSVAEQETQYF. CDR3 coding DNA: TGTGCCAGCAGTGTAGCGGAACAAGAGACCCAGTACTTC. The V gene is TRBV2, the J gene TRBJ2-5, with D possibly matching TRBD2 (6 bases). V lost 4 bases and J lost 2, with 8 bases in between. This CDR3 is 13 amino acids long. Germline CDR1 is SNHLY and CDR2 is FYNNEI.

In this sample, this clonotype turned up many times. V and J are TRBV28 and TRBJ2-2; unclear D gene. Between the trimmed V and J ends, which lost 8 bases and 6 bases, there was a span of 7 bases. The CDR3 consists of 11 residues. CDR1 is MDHEN and CDR2 is SYDVKM in the germline V gene. The CDR3 nucleotides read TGTGCCAGCGGGAAGGCCGGGGAGCTGTTTTTT. Encoded protein: CASGKAGELFF.

This clonotype was seen ten or more times. The chain carries TRBV19 and TRBJ2-6; no definite D call. Germline loops: CDR1 LNHDA, CDR2 SQIVND (reference sequence). This CDR3 region has 13 residues. V shed 6 bases and J shed 2 bases, with 5 bases lying between them. CDR3 residues: CASRRAGANVLTF. Here the CDR3 DNA reads TGTGCCAGTAGAAGGGCTGGGGCCAACGTCCTGACTTTC.

This clonotype has ten or more counts. The V call is TRBV28, the J call TRBJ1-5; unclear D gene. The CDR3 consists of 15 residues. Trimming cost V 6 bases and J 0 bases, with 12 bases left between them. Looked up from germline, CDR1 is MDHEN and CDR2 is SYDVKM. The CDR3 loop is CASRTYPYSNQPQHF. CDR3 in DNA: TGTGCCAGCAGGACCTACCCATATAGCAATCAGCCCCAGCATTTT.

This clonotype appeared a few times. The V and J genes are TRBV7-7 and TRBJ2-5; D may be TRBD2 (5 bases). The CDR3 is made up of 13 amino acids. Germline CDR1 is SSHAT and CDR2 is FNYEAQ (reference sequence). Trimming removed 5 bases at V and 5 bases at J, with 12 bases between. The CDR3 DNA follows: TGTGCCAGCAGCCCATCGTCGGGGGAGACCCAGTACTTC. This sequence encodes CASSPSSGETQYF.

The chain joins TRBV7-9 to TRBJ2-2; TRBD2 aligns across 8 bases. Germline V gene lookup returns CDR1 SEHNR and CDR2 FQNEAQ (reference sequence). Trimming took 3 bases from V and 6 from J; bases not matched to a gene: 15. The CDR3 covers 18 residues. The CDR3 reads CASSFSRRAGGFSGELFF. In DNA form, the CDR3 reads TGTGCCAGCAGCTTTTCACGACGGGCGGGGGGTTTTTCCGGGGAGCTGTTTTTT.

This clonotype showed up just a few times. This sequence joins TRBV5-6 and TRBJ2-1; D call uncertain. The CDR3 consists of 13 residues. Trimming removed 8 bases at V and 6 bases at J, with 15 bases between. The germline CDR1 and CDR2 sequences are SGHDT and YYEEEE. CDR3 sequence: CASSIGRFNEQFF. CDR3 in DNA: TGTGCCAGTAGCATAGGAAGGTTCAATGAGCAGTTCTTC.

About this clonotype: Just one base apart from a much larger clone, this may be a read error. The CDR3 DNA follows: TGCAGTGTAGGGACTAGCGGGAGCCCACAGACTTACAATGAGCACTTCTTC. Encoded protein: CSVGTSGSPQTYNEHFF. This chain uses TRBV20-1 with TRBJ2-1, with 14 bases aligning to TRBD2. The CDR3 covers 17 residues. Germline loops: CDR1 DFQATT, CDR2 SNEGSKA (reference sequence).

This clonotype was seen repeatedly, ten times or more. This chain joins TRBV5-8 and TRBJ2-7; D not certain. V lost 3 bases and J lost 4, with 17 bases in between. This CDR3 is built from 15 residues. Germline V CDR1 and CDR2: SGHTS, YDEGEE. In DNA, the CDR3 is TGTGCCAGCAGCTCTCGTCCCATATTTCCTTACGAGCAGTACTTC. This sequence encodes CASSSRPIFPYEQYF.

For this clonotype: Because it lacks the conserved phenylalanine or tryptophan at the end, this CDR3 is likely a read error. The chain is built from TRBV20-1 and TRBJ1-2; 8 nucleotides line up with TRBD1. CDR3 length: 13 residues. Germline V gene data show CDR1 as DFQATT and CDR2 as SNEGSKA (reference sequence). V lost 7 bases, J lost 4 bases, and 8 bases stayed unmatched. The CDR3 bases are TGCAGTGTCCCGGACAGGGAGGGCTATGGCTACACCATC. It translates to CSVPDREGYGYTI.

This chain links TRBV29-1 with TRBJ1-1, with 8 bases identical to TRBD1. Germline CDR1 is SQVTM and CDR2 is ANQGSEA. This CDR3 is built from 14 residues. V lost 6 bases, J lost 4 bases, and 10 bases stayed unmatched. Here the CDR3 DNA reads TGCAGCGTGGGGGCCACAGGGGGGAGCACTGAAGCTTTCTTT. It yields the protein CSVGATGGSTEAFF.

This clonotype has a count of ten or more. The chain uses TRBV6-1 and TRBJ2-6; a weak D match, TRBD1 (5 bases). The V gene's germline CDR1 is MNHNS and CDR2 SASEGT. V lost 5 bases to trimming and J lost 0 bases, with 11 bases between them. The CDR3 is 16 amino acids. CDR3 loop: CASSHTGYSGANVLTF. As DNA, the CDR3 is TGTGCCAGCAGTCATACAGGTTACTCTGGGGCCAACGTCCTGACTTTC.

The table lists this clonotype with many counts. This chain connects TRBV5-1 to TRBJ1-6, with D possibly being TRBD1 (5 bases). CDR3 length: 14 residues. From germline, CDR1 is SGHRS and CDR2 YFSETQ. The V and J ends lost 2 bases and 8 bases respectively, with 11 bases between them. CDR3 region: CASSFGGRHSPLHF. The CDR3 DNA is TGCGCCAGCAGCTTTGGGGGACGGCATTCACCCCTCCACTTT.

This clonotype appeared many times. The V call is TRBV28, the J call TRBJ2-7, with TRBD1 as a possible D gene (5 bases). CDR1 and CDR2 from the germline V gene are MDHEN and SYDVKM. The CDR3 totals 17 residues. Trimming took off 1 base at V and 2 bases at J, with 18 bases between the two ends. As DNA, the CDR3 is TGTGCCAGCAGTTTATACCCCGGGCCAGGGAACCCCTACGAGCAGTACTTC. This gives the protein CASSLYPGPGNPYEQYF. Variable domain in full (rest from reference TRBV28 and TRBJ2-7): DVKVTQSSRYLVKRTGEKVFLECVQDMDHENMFWYRQDPGLGLRLIYFSYDVKMKEKGDIPEGYSVSREKKERFSLILESASTNQTSMYLCASSLYPGPGNPYEQYFGPGTRLTVT.

Many counts were recorded for this clonotype. The CDR3 protein is CASSLIPPTGGNRNTEAFF. In DNA form, the CDR3 reads TGCGCCAGCAGCCTAATACCCCCGACAGGGGGCAACAGGAACACTGAAGCTTTCTTT. The J gene is TRBJ1-1, the V gene TRBV5-1; 10 bases agree with TRBD1. V shed 4 bases and J 1 base; nucleotides not matched to a gene: 16. Germline values: CDR1 SGHRS, CDR2 YFSETQ. The CDR3 consists of 19 residues. Full variable domain (missing parts from reference TRBV5-1 and TRBJ1-1): KAGVTQTPRYLIKTRGQQVTLSCSPISGHRSVSWYQQTPGQGLQFLFEYFSETQRNKGNFPGRFSGRQFSNSRSEMNVSTLELGDSALYLCASSLIPPTGGNRNTEAFFGQGTRLTVV.

This clonotype came up a few times. This rearrangement joins TRBV5-5 to TRBJ1-2, with 8 nucleotides matching TRBD1. Germline V gene lookup returns CDR1 SGHKS and CDR2 YYEKEE (reference sequence). The CDR3 sequence is 16 residues long. V trimming: 4 bases; J trimming: 4 bases; junction bases outside the gene matches: 12. CDR3 DNA sequence: TGTGCCAGCAGCCCGGGACAGGAATTACTTTTCTATGGCTACACCTTC. Amino acid sequence: CASSPGQELLFYGYTF.

V is TRBV20-1 and J is TRBJ2-5, with D hard to call. CDR3 length: 11 amino acids. Germline-derived CDR1 and CDR2 are DFQATT and SNEGSKA (reference sequence). Trimming stripped 6 bases from V and 7 bases from J, with 12 bases between. The CDR3 DNA is TGCAGTGCCAGGACGTGGAGGACCCAGTACTTC. Translating it yields CSARTWRTQYF.

The chain combines TRBV12-3 or TRBV12-4 with TRBJ1-5; TRBD1 is a possible D gene (6 bases). The CDR3 extends over 15 amino acids. V lost 5 bases to trimming and J lost 5 bases, with 16 bases between them. The CDR3 sequence: CASSPSGGHHQPQHF. In DNA, the CDR3 is TGTGCCAGCAGTCCTTCGGGGGGCCACCATCAGCCCCAGCATTTT.

This clonotype was detected ten times or more. V and J are TRBV7-9 and TRBJ1-1; 7 bases align to TRBD1. Per the germline V gene, CDR1 is SEHNR and CDR2 is FQNEAQ (reference sequence). Unmatched junction bases numbered 7, after V lost 5 bases and J lost 4 bases. The CDR3 contains 14 residues. Here the CDR3 DNA reads TGTGCCAGCAGCATCGGGACAGCTGGCACTGAAGCTTTCTTT. Amino acid sequence: CASSIGTAGTEAFF.

Comment on this clonotype: This may be a read error, as it is one base from a much larger clone. V and J are TRBV4-1 and TRBJ2-7; D possibly corresponds to TRBD1 (5 bases). Germline CDR1 reads MGHRA; CDR2 reads YSYEKL. This CDR3 contains 15 residues. The CDR3 DNA is TGCGCCAGCAGTCACCGGGCAGGGATAGCCTCCGAGCGGTACTTC. Its protein is CASSHRAGIASERYF.

This clonotype was observed at least ten times. J is TRBJ2-3 and V is TRBV27, with 14 bases that match TRBD2. CDR3 length equals 18 residues. Germline CDR1 reads MNHEY; CDR2 reads SMNVEV (reference sequence). Unmatched junction bases numbered 9, after V lost 5 bases and J lost 2 bases. CDR3 residues: CASSPRLAGGPVTDTQYF. CDR3 in DNA: TGTGCCAGCAGTCCTCGACTAGCGGGAGGGCCTGTCACAGATACGCAGTATTTT.

The chain carries TRBV2 and TRBJ1-5, with D unclear. Germline CDR1 reads SNHLY; CDR2 reads FYNNEI. This CDR3 has 14 amino acids. V was cut by 6 bases and J by 3 bases, with 12 bases left in between. CDR3 sequence (DNA): TGTGCCAGCAGGAGAGGGCCCCTCAATCAGCCCCAGCATTTT. Residues: CASRRGPLNQPQHF.

The chain combines TRBV7-9 with TRBJ2-7; 8 bases map to TRBD1. The CDR3 is made up of 16 amino acids. Per germline, CDR1 SEHNR and CDR2 FQNEAQ (reference sequence). V shed 5 bases, J shed 4 bases, and the junction held 13 bases outside the gene matches. CDR3: CASSLSPRTGTYEQYF. CDR3 bases: TGTGCCAGCAGCCTTTCCCCCCGGACAGGGACTTACGAGCAGTACTTC.

A few counts support this clonotype. The chain combines TRBV5-1 with TRBJ1-1, with unresolved D. The germline V gene has CDR1 SGHRS and CDR2 YFSETQ. With 1 base removed from V and 2 bases from J, the gap between germline ends came to 9 bases. This CDR3 is built from 14 residues. The chain's CDR3 is CASSLSTVNTEAFF. In DNA form, the CDR3 reads TGCGCCAGCAGCTTGTCGACCGTAAACACTGAAGCTTTCTTT. The variable domain in full, completed from reference TRBV5-1 and TRBJ1-1, reads KAGVTQTPRYLIKTRGQQVTLSCSPISGHRSVSWYQQTPGQGLQFLFEYFSETQRNKGNFPGRFSGRQFSNSRSEMNVSTLELGDSALYLCASSLSTVNTEAFFGQGTRLTVV.

This clonotype was counted only a few times. The CDR3 DNA reads TGTGCCAGCAGCAAGGGACACGGAGTCTACAATGAGCAGTTCTTC. Its protein is CASSKGHGVYNEQFF. The genes are TRBV14 and TRBJ2-1, with D possibly TRBD1 on 6 matching bases. Trimming pared 5 bases from V and 3 bases from J, leaving 14 bases between. Germline CDR1 SGHDN, CDR2 FVKESK. CDR3 size: 15 residues. The full variable domain, its missing parts supplied by reference TRBV14 and TRBJ2-1, is EAGVTQFPSHSVIEKGQTVTLRCDPISGHDNLYWYRRVMGKEIKFLLHFVKESKQDESGMPNNRFLAERTGGTYSTLKVQPAELEDSGVYFCASSKGHGVYNEQFFGPGTRLTVL.

The chain uses TRBV5-6 and TRBJ2-1, with TRBD1 matching 7 bases. CDR3 length equals 18 residues. The J segment lost 0 bases and the V segment lost 3 bases, leaving 12 bases of the junction unmatched. Germline CDR1 is SGHDT and CDR2 is YYEEEE. CDR3 loop: CASSWESAGGSSYNEQFF. DNA of the CDR3: TGTGCCAGCAGCTGGGAAAGTGCAGGGGGTAGCTCCTACAATGAGCAGTTCTTC.

This clonotype was counted many times. The CDR3 nucleotides read TGTGCCAGCAGCGTCGACCAGGGTAGCCAGACCCAGTACTTC. This encodes CASSVDQGSQTQYF. The genes are TRBV9 and TRBJ2-5, with D perhaps matching TRBD1 (5 bases). Deletions cut 2 bases from V and 6 bases from J, with 14 bases between. CDR3 length equals 14 residues. Looked up from germline, CDR1 is SGDLS and CDR2 is YYNGEE.